One and the same sample provided the 21 T cell receptor beta chains below, sequenced in a study of cytomegalovirus exposure and HLA in healthy donors. PCR involved 60 Vbeta and 13 Jbeta primers. Generated by immunoSEQ multiplex PCR, the TCRdb table keeps only in-frame clones and is missing some. The sample has roughly 120,000 clones; around 83% are singletons. Sequencing was performed on PBMCs. The source of these receptors is a woman under 30 in good health and CMV-seropositive.

The V gene is TRBV19, the J gene TRBJ1-1; tentatively, D is TRBD1 (5 bases). Trimming took 5 bases from V and 1 from J, leaving 11 bases between them. This CDR3 region has 14 residues. Germline V lookup: CDR1 LNHDA, CDR2 SQIVND (reference sequence). The CDR3 region has the DNA TGTGCCAGTAGTTCCAGGGAAAGGAACACTGAAGCTTTCTTT. This sequence encodes CASSSRERNTEAFF.

The chain carries TRBV5-4 and TRBJ2-7; 9 bases match TRBD1. The CDR3 totals 15 residues. V dropped 4 bases and J dropped 0; count of bases not matched to a gene: 5. The germline V gene has CDR1 SGHNT and CDR2 YYREEE (reference sequence). The DNA of the CDR3 is TGTGCCAGCAGCGACCGGGACAGGGCCTCCTACGAGCAGTACTTC. Protein: CASSDRDRASYEQYF. Full variable domain (rest looked up from reference TRBV5-4 and TRBJ2-7): ETGVTQSPTHLIKTRGQQVTLRCSSQSGHNTVSWYQQALGQGPQFIFQYYREEENGRGNFPPRFSGLQFPNYSSELNVNALELDDSALYLCASSDRDRASYEQYFGPGTRLTVT.

This clone appeared once. The rearrangement joins TRBV5-1 to TRBJ2-2; 14 bases match TRBD2. Germline values: CDR1 SGHRS, CDR2 YFSETQ. The CDR3 contains 19 residues. The trim removed 0 bases at V and 5 bases at J, leaving 9 bases unmatched. As DNA, the CDR3 is TGCGCCAGCAGCTTGGGACTAGCGGGGGGGCGACGTGGGACCGGGGAGCTGTTTTTT. Residues: CASSLGLAGGRRGTGELFF.

V is TRBV25-1 and J is TRBJ1-2, with D perhaps TRBD1 (6 bases). V lost 5 bases and J lost 4, with 11 bases in between. The CDR3 is 13 amino acids. In germline, CDR1 is MGHDK, CDR2 SYGVNS. The CDR3 region is CASSQGLLYGYTF. The CDR3 nucleotides read TGTGCCAGCAGTCAGGGGCTTCTCTATGGCTACACCTTC.

This chain joins TRBV10-3 and TRBJ1-2; D not certain. The CDR3 has 13 residues. Germline V CDR1 and CDR2: ENHRY, SYGVKD. Trimming removed 2 bases at V and 8 bases at J, with 12 bases between. The CDR3 protein is CAISEVANGGYTF. CDR3 sequence (DNA): TGTGCCATCAGTGAGGTGGCCAACGGGGGCTACACCTTC.

Concerning this clone itself: Since no conserved phenylalanine or tryptophan closes the CDR3, a read error is the likely cause. The limits of the CDR3 on the DNA are not certain, so only TCRdb's listed CDR3 is given. The rearrangement joins TRBV7-3 to TRBJ1-1; TRBD1, the table's D call, lacks a check against the DNA. Germline loops: CDR1 SGHTA, CDR2 FQGTGA. The CDR3 is made up of 10 amino acids, end residues included. The CDR3 region is CASSLLTGEV.

This chain uses TRBV7-9 with TRBJ1-6; weak D call: TRBD1 (6 bases). This CDR3 region has 16 residues. Germline V gene sequence: CDR1 SEHNR, CDR2 FQNEAQ (reference sequence). V was clipped by 5 bases and J by 0 bases, with 11 bases between them. CDR3 residues: CASSPQGGSYNSPLHF. The DNA for the CDR3 is TGTGCCAGCAGCCCTCAAGGGGGCTCCTATAATTCACCCCTCCACTTT.

This chain joins TRBV28 and TRBJ2-7, with D possibly TRBD2 on 6 matching bases. This CDR3 is built from 13 residues. Trimming took off 3 bases at V and 0 bases at J, with 6 bases between the two ends. The germline V gene encodes CDR1 MDHEN and CDR2 SYDVKM. The CDR3 loop is CASSLGGSYEQYF. For the CDR3, the DNA is TGTGCCAGCAGTTTGGGGGGCTCCTACGAGCAGTACTTC.

This clone has a single count. The chain is built from TRBV6-1 and TRBJ2-7; 8 positions match TRBD1. The CDR3 totals 14 residues. Trimming at V came to 7 bases and at J to 2 bases, leaving 7 bases not matched to a gene. Germline V gene lookup returns CDR1 MNHNS and CDR2 SASEGT. CDR3 sequence: CASNSRTGPYEQYF. CDR3 sequence (DNA): TGTGCCAGCAATTCAAGGACAGGGCCCTACGAGCAGTACTTC.

This chain connects TRBV4-1 to TRBJ2-7, with a tentative D call TRBD1 (6 bases). The CDR3 extends over 14 amino acids. In germline, CDR1 is MGHRA, CDR2 YSYEKL. V was clipped by 1 base and J by 3 bases, with 10 bases between them. CDR3 sequence reads: CASSQGQANYEQYF. CDR3 DNA: TGCGCCAGCAGCCAAGGACAGGCCAACTACGAGCAGTACTTC.

In this sample, this clone turned up once. The rearrangement links TRBV14 to TRBJ2-5, with TRBD2 as a possible D gene (5 bases). CDR1 SGHDN and CDR2 FVKESK come from the germline V gene. CDR3 size: 16 residues. The ends were cut back, 4 bases at V and 1 base at J, with 16 bases in the middle. The CDR3 DNA sequence: TGTGCCAGCAGCCCTCGGAGGATCTCCTTCCAAGAGACCCAGTACTTC. This gives the protein CASSPRRISFQETQYF.

The rearrangement uses TRBV6-1 and TRBJ1-1, with TRBD1 matching over 10 bases. CDR3 length equals 15 residues. CDR1 and CDR2 (germline): MNHNS, SASEGT. The J segment lost 2 bases and the V segment lost 5 bases, leaving 5 bases of the junction unmatched. CDR3 loop: CASSRQGATNTEAFF. The CDR3 DNA reads as TGTGCCAGCAGTCGACAGGGGGCTACTAACACTGAAGCTTTCTTT.

The V gene is TRBV6-5, the J gene TRBJ1-1; D is ambiguous. Germline loops: CDR1 MNHEY, CDR2 SVGAGI. Trimming removed 2 bases at V and 5 bases at J, with 9 bases between. CDR3 size: 13 residues. The CDR3: CASSYRVATEAFF. The CDR3 bases are TGTGCCAGCAGTTACCGGGTGGCTACTGAAGCTTTCTTT.

The chain couples TRBV7-2 to TRBJ2-7; D is possibly TRBD2 (6 bases). This CDR3 is 13 amino acids long. V lost 7 bases, J lost 2 bases, and 12 bases lay in between. CDR1 is SGHTA, CDR2 FQGNSA, per germline. This chain's CDR3 is CASKPGTAYEQYF. The CDR3 DNA reads as TGTGCCAGCAAACCCGGGACTGCCTACGAGCAGTACTTC. Based on the CDR3 plus reference TRBV7-2 and TRBJ2-7, the full variable domain is GAGVSQSPSNKVTEKGKDVELRCDPISGHTALYWYRQSLGQGLEFLIYFQGNSAPDKSGLPSDRFSAERTGGSVSTLTIQRTQQEDSAVYLCASKPGTAYEQYFGPGTRLTVT.

On this clone itself: One end of the junction varies from germline; a read error may be responsible. The chain employs TRBV7-9 and TRBJ2-3, with 11 positions matching TRBD2. The germline V gene encodes CDR1 SEHNR and CDR2 FQNEAQ (reference sequence). The CDR3 covers 16 residues. This CDR3 is CSSSPLSGGAVGTQYF. In nucleotides, the CDR3 is TGTTCCAGCAGCCCCCTTAGCGGGGGGGCTGTAGGTACGCAGTATTTT.

This chain uses TRBV5-5 with TRBJ1-5; 7 nucleotides agree with TRBD1. The length of the CDR3 is 17 residues. CDR1 is SGHKS and CDR2 is YYEKEE in the germline V gene (reference sequence). V lost 4 bases to trimming and J lost 5 bases; unmatched junction nucleotides: 15. DNA of the CDR3: TGTGCCAGCAGCCTAACCTCTAACAGGGGTCGGGATCAGCCCCAGCATTTT. Translated, it gives CASSLTSNRGRDQPQHF.

The J gene is TRBJ2-7, the V gene TRBV5-1, with 7 bases that match TRBD1. The germline V gene has CDR1 SGHRS and CDR2 YFSETQ. V gave up 4 bases and J gave up 3 bases; unmatched junction bases: 4. The CDR3 contains 13 residues. CDR3: CASSATGNYEQYF. The DNA for the CDR3 is TGCGCCAGCAGCGCGACAGGGAACTACGAGCAGTACTTC.

A single count supports this clone. J is TRBJ2-3 and V is TRBV30; D not resolved. The length of the CDR3 is 17 residues. The V gene lost 0 bases and the J gene lost 0 bases, with 16 bases spanning the gap. Germline V gives CDR1 GTSNPN, CDR2 SVGIG (reference sequence). This CDR3 reads CAWSVLSLGVSTDTQYF. CDR3 coding DNA: TGTGCCTGGAGTGTACTATCCCTTGGAGTTAGCACAGATACGCAGTATTTT.

The chain carries TRBV29-1 and TRBJ1-2; maybe TRBD1 (6 bases). V gave up 4 bases and J gave up 4 bases, with 10 bases separating them. The CDR3 extends over 12 amino acids. Germline V gene data show CDR1 as SQVTM and CDR2 as ANQGSEA. CDR3 sequence (DNA): TGCAGCGTTGGTGAGACAGGCTATGGCTACACCTTC. Residues: CSVGETGYGYTF.

This chain uses TRBV5-1 with TRBJ1-5; 8 bases fit TRBD1. V trimming: 0 bases; J trimming: 5 bases; junction bases outside the gene matches: 4. Germline V CDR1 and CDR2: SGHRS, YFSETQ. This CDR3 contains 15 residues. The CDR3 bases are TGCGCCAGCAGCTTGGCCGGACAGGGAGATCAGCCCCAGCATTTT. It encodes CASSLAGQGDQPQHF.

This clone is a singleton in its sample. J is TRBJ2-3 and V is TRBV10-3, with 8 bases identical to TRBD2. The V gene's germline CDR1 is ENHRY and CDR2 SYGVKD. Trimming took 10 bases from V and 6 from J; bases not matched to a gene: 9. This CDR3 comprises 13 residues. CDR3 sequence: CATRAGGSDTQYF. The CDR3 region has the DNA TGTGCCACGCGGGCGGGGGGAAGTGATACGCAGTATTTT.